This entry is about one T cell receptor beta chain. TCRdb's copy holds only in-frame clones and misses some; the assay was immunoSEQ multiplex PCR. The table has a few hundred thousand clones, 90% seen once; the top ten hold 2.5% to 3.5%. The V end lost 0 bases, the J end lost 8 bases, and 14 bases lay between the germline ends. The CDR3 consists of 14 residues. Germline CDR1 and CDR2: SGHKS and YYEKEE (reference sequence). The Seattle patients joined while their infection was active and were tracked longitudinally afterward. The data stem from a study of blood T cell repertoires in COVID-19. Study in general: Donors in the United States, Italy and Spain gave samples during acute or convalescent COVID-19.

The TCR sequence derives from a young woman with COVID-19, enrolled during active disease. The genes are TRBV5-5 and TRBJ1-2; D not certain. What was sequenced was peripheral blood. CDR3 amino acids: CASSLDVSLEGYTF. The DNA of the CDR3 is TGTGCCAGCAGCTTGGACGTCTCCTTGGAGGGCTACACCTTC.